A selection of T cell receptor beta chains follows, all from one sample in a study of regulatory T cells in long-lasting Graves disease. TCRdb re-analysed the multiplex PCR reads in MiXCR, keeping a single row per CDR3 protein. This table has roughly 400,000 distinct CDR3 sequences, around 17% appearing once. These data were likewise used in another study, on T cells in Graves' hyperthyroidism and ophthalmopathy.

Sequenced here: peripheral blood mononuclear cells (PBMCs), sampled at new diagnosis, from a patient treated with antithyroid drugs. The receptors derive from a woman under 30 with Graves disease. Each CDR3 is given with its conserved first and last residue. Each record gives: D gene, V gene, clone size, J gene, CDR3 protein, CDR3 DNA. D genes are given only for firm matches. Clone size, where shown, is once, few, many, or a class for clones that have expanded.

NA	TRBV20-1	many	TRBJ2-1	CSAERGNEQFF	TGCAGTGCTGAGAGAGGCAATGAGCAGTTCTTC
NA	TRBV29-1	many	TRBJ2-2	CSVRTSGGTTGELFF	TGCAGCGTCAGGACATCAGGAGGAACCACCGGGGAGCTGTTTTTT
TRBD2	TRBV2	many	TRBJ2-1	CARGGTSVYNEQFF	TGTGCCCGAGGCGGGACTAGCGTTTACAATGAGCAGTTCTTC
NA	TRBV9	few	TRBJ2-3	CASSLKATDTQYF	TGTGCCAGCAGCCTGAAAGCGACAGATACGCAGTATTTT
TRBD2	TRBV2	few	TRBJ2-2	CASGQTSGSYITGELFF	TGTGCCAGCGGTCAGACTAGCGGGAGTTATATCACCGGGGAGCTGTTTTTT
TRBD2	TRBV12-3/TRBV12-4	few	TRBJ2-1	CASSPRLAGGPNEQFF	TGTGCCAGCAGTCCCCGACTAGCGGGAGGGCCCAATGAGCAGTTCTTC
NA	TRBV2	few	TRBJ1-6	CASTQQGPNNSPLHF	TGTGCCAGCACCCAACAGGGTCCTAATAATTCACCCCTCCACTTT
TRBD2	TRBV20-1	few	TRBJ2-1	CSARDNRGGLAGDEQFF	TGCAGTGCTAGAGACAACCGCGGGGGACTAGCGGGAGATGAGCAGTTCTTC
TRBD1	TRBV7-2	many	TRBJ1-4	CASSLGQGHEKLFF	TGTGCCAGCAGCTTAGGACAGGGCCATGAAAAACTGTTTTTT
NA	TRBV5-1	many	TRBJ2-1	CASSFIVGTYNEQFF	TGCGCCAGCAGCTTCATCGTCGGTACCTACAATGAGCAGTTCTTC
TRBD2	TRBV6-5	NA	TRBJ2-5	CASSYLSGSGETQYF	TGTGCCAGCAGCTACCTTAGCGGGAGCGGGGAGACCCAGTACTTC
NA	TRBV11-2	many	TRBJ1-2	CASSPRDRTNYGYTF	TGTGCCAGCAGCCCTCGGGACCGAACTAACTATGGCTACACCTTC
TRBD1	TRBV2	NA	TRBJ2-7	CASSWRGQANSNQYF	TGTGCCAGCAGCTGGAGGGGACAGGCGAACTCTAATCAGTACTTC
NA	TRBV28	many	TRBJ1-6	CASSQMTGPNSPLHF	TGTGCCAGCAGCCAAATGACAGGACCTAACTCACCCCTCCACTTT
NA	TRBV6-1	once	TRBJ1-5	CASSERVGRNQPQHF	TGTGCCAGCAGCGAACGGGTGGGAAGGAATCAGCCCCAGCATTTT
NA	TRBV7-9	NA	TRBJ1-4	CASSLVQGPNRGDEKLFF	TGTGCCAGCAGCTTGGTTCAGGGCCCAAACCGGGGGGATGAAAAACTGTTTTTT
TRBD2	TRBV11-3	many	TRBJ2-1	CASSLSGRGQFF	TGCGCCAGCAGTCTTAGCGGGAGGGGACAGTTCTTC